These T cell receptor beta chains were read from a single sample in a study of T cell responses to AZD1222 COVID-19 vaccine. Profiled with immunoSEQ multiplex PCR; TCRdb holds only in-frame clones, not every one. This table holds approximately 100,000 clones, about nine tenths found once. The specimen comprised peripheral blood, sampled on day 0 of AZD1222 vaccination. The receptors here all came from an adult in good health. Each CDR3 is given with its conserved first and last residue. The D gene is left open where the match is weak. Clone size is not always given. Where it is, it says once, few, many or a class for expanded clones.

size: once; V: TRBV6-5; J: TRBJ2-1; D: -; CDR3: CASSYAGTYNEQFF; DNA: TGTGCCAGCAGTTACGCGGGAACTTACAATGAGCAGTTCTTC
size: -; V: TRBV9; J: TRBJ1-4; D: TRBD1; CDR3: CASNRQGGDEKLFF; DNA: TGTGCCAGCAACCGACAGGGGGGCGATGAAAAACTGTTTTTT
size: -; V: TRBV4-1; J: TRBJ2-7; D: -; CDR3: CASSQGLTVSYEQYF; DNA: TGCGCCAGCAGCCAAGGATTAACGGTCTCCTACGAGCAGTACTTC
size: once; V: TRBV3-1/TRBV3-2; J: TRBJ1-2; D: -; CDR3: CASSQDPSVGDGYTF; DNA: TGTGCCAGCAGCCAAGATCCAAGTGTCGGGGATGGCTACACCTTC
size: -; V: TRBV6-6; J: TRBJ2-2; D: -; CDR3: CASSPATVTRNTGELFF; DNA: TGTGCCAGCAGTCCCGCGACCGTGACAAGGAACACCGGGGAGCTGTTTTTT
size: -; V: TRBV12-5; J: TRBJ2-1; D: -; CDR3: CASGWPGFYNEQFF; DNA: TGTGCTAGTGGTTGGCCGGGATTTTACAATGAGCAGTTCTTC
size: -; V: TRBV6-5; J: TRBJ1-2; D: -; CDR3: CASSYSVRGYGYTF; DNA: TGTGCCAGCAGTTACTCGGTTAGAGGCTATGGCTACACCTTC
size: -; V: TRBV2; J: TRBJ1-1; D: -; CDR3: CASIQTPVYTEAFF; DNA: TGTGCCAGCATCCAGACGCCCGTTTACACTGAAGCTTTCTTT
size: -; V: TRBV11-2; J: TRBJ2-5; D: TRBD2; CDR3: CASSLGGRTQYF; DNA: TGTGCCAGCAGCTTGGGGGGGAGGACCCAGTACTTC
size: -; V: TRBV10-3; J: TRBJ2-1; D: -; CDR3: CAISNRGGSNEQFF; DNA: TGTGCCATCAGCAACAGGGGAGGGTCCAATGAGCAGTTCTTC
size: -; V: TRBV6-5; J: TRBJ2-1; D: -; CDR3: CASRLPASGLGQFF; DNA: TGTGCCAGCAGGCTCCCTGCGAGTGGGTTGGGGCAGTTCTTC
size: -; V: TRBV10-3; J: TRBJ1-1; D: -; CDR3: CAISESGGLNTEAFF; DNA: TGTGCCATCAGTGAGTCGGGGGGGCTGAACACTGAAGCTTTCTTT
size: once; V: TRBV5-1; J: TRBJ2-3; D: TRBD1; CDR3: CASSLGGQAADTQYF; DNA: TGCGCCAGCAGCTTGGGTGGACAGGCGGCAGATACGCAGTATTTT
size: -; V: TRBV19; J: TRBJ1-5; D: -; CDR3: CASSIAGMAQPQHF; DNA: TGTGCCAGTAGTATTGCGGGGATGGCTCAGCCCCAGCATTTT
size: -; V: TRBV5-4; J: TRBJ1-2; D: -; CDR3: CASSWGSSNYGYTF; DNA: TGTGCCAGCAGCTGGGGGTCCTCGAACTATGGCTACACCTTC
size: once; V: TRBV3-1/TRBV3-2; J: TRBJ1-2; D: -; CDR3: CASSQRTLGYTF; DNA: TGTGCCAGCAGCCAGAGGACGCTTGGCTACACCTTC
size: few; V: TRBV2; J: TRBJ2-7; D: -; CDR3: CATAGGTPVAEQYF; DNA: TGTGCCACCGCCGGTGGGACCCCCGTTGCCGAGCAGTACTTC
size: -; V: TRBV5-1; J: TRBJ1-1; D: TRBD1; CDR3: CASSLAHGTGKNTEAFF; DNA: TGCGCCAGCAGCTTGGCCCATGGGACAGGCAAAAACACTGAAGCTTTCTTT
size: -; V: TRBV6-1; J: TRBJ1-6; D: TRBD1; CDR3: CASSETGQGSPLHF; DNA: TGTGCCAGCAGTGAAACGGGACAGGGGTCACCCCTCCACTTT
size: few; V: TRBV5-4; J: TRBJ2-5; D: TRBD2; CDR3: CASQRTSGDQETQYF; DNA: TGTGCCAGCCAACGTACTAGCGGGGATCAAGAGACCCAGTACTTC
size: -; V: TRBV11-2; J: TRBJ1-3; D: -; CDR3: CASSLLWGSGNTIYF; DNA: TGTGCCAGCAGCTTATTATGGGGTTCTGGAAACACCATATATTTT
size: -; V: TRBV7-9; J: TRBJ2-3; D: -; CDR3: CASSLGSSEVGTQYF; DNA: TGTGCCAGCAGCTTAGGGAGCTCAGAAGTGGGTACGCAGTATTTT
size: -; V: TRBV6-5; J: TRBJ2-2; D: -; CDR3: CASSYSMGGHGELFF; DNA: TGTGCCAGCAGTTACTCGATGGGGGGGCACGGGGAGCTGTTTTTT
size: once; V: TRBV29-1; J: TRBJ1-2; D: -; CDR3: CSVEVVGSGGYTF; DNA: TGCAGCGTTGAGGTGGTGGGGTCAGGAGGCTACACCTTC
size: -; V: TRBV10-3; J: TRBJ2-3; D: TRBD1; CDR3: CAIKETGGTDTQYF; DNA: TGTGCCATCAAGGAGACAGGGGGCACAGATACGCAGTATTTT
size: -; V: TRBV3-1/TRBV3-2; J: TRBJ2-1; D: -; CDR3: CASSRSGQNEQFF; DNA: TGTGCCAGCAGCCGGTCGGGGCAGAATGAGCAGTTCTTC
size: -; V: TRBV10-3; J: TRBJ1-5; D: -; CDR3: CAISHREDQPQHF; DNA: TGTGCCATCAGCCACAGGGAAGATCAGCCCCAGCATTTT
size: -; V: TRBV28; J: TRBJ1-6; D: -; CDR3: CASSLSPLRAFAPGDSPLHF; DNA: TGTGCCAGCAGTTTATCTCCCCTCCGGGCTTTTGCCCCTGGGGATTCACCCCTCCACTTT
size: -; V: TRBV28; J: TRBJ1-2; D: -; CDR3: CASSFVYDPQNGYTF; DNA: TGTGCCAGCAGTTTCGTTTATGACCCTCAAAATGGCTACACCTTC
size: -; V: TRBV27; J: TRBJ1-1; D: -; CDR3: CASSLQGGRTEAFF; DNA: TGTGCCAGCAGTTTACAGGGTGGAAGGACTGAAGCTTTCTTT
size: few; V: TRBV18; J: TRBJ2-7; D: -; CDR3: CASSPRGQLSYEQYF; DNA: TGTGCCAGCTCACCACGGGGACAACTCTCCTACGAGCAGTACTTC
size: -; V: TRBV19; J: TRBJ1-1; D: TRBD1; CDR3: CASSPRAGTAFNTEAFF; DNA: TGTGCCAGTAGTCCTCGGGCCGGGACAGCTTTTAACACTGAAGCTTTCTTT
size: -; V: TRBV18; J: TRBJ1-2; D: -; CDR3: CASSPGQETYGYTF; DNA: TGTGCCAGCTCACCAGGGCAGGAGACCTATGGCTACACCTTC
size: few; V: TRBV5-5; J: TRBJ2-2; D: -; CDR3: CASSAPGLGNTGELFF; DNA: TGTGCCAGCAGCGCCCCGGGACTCGGGAACACCGGGGAGCTGTTTTTT
size: -; V: TRBV19; J: TRBJ1-5; D: -; CDR3: CASSMYNNQPQHF; DNA: TGTGCCAGTAGTATGTACAACAATCAGCCCCAGCATTTT
size: -; V: TRBV4-2; J: TRBJ2-3; D: -; CDR3: CASSQSGTQYF; DNA: TGTGCCAGCAGCCAATCTGGTACGCAGTATTTT
size: once; V: TRBV1; J: TRBJ2-1; D: -; CDR3: CTSSRRPSAGEQFF; DNA: TGCACCAGCAGCCGCCGGCCCTCAGCTGGGGAGCAGTTCTTC
size: -; V: TRBV11-2; J: TRBJ1-1; D: -; CDR3: CASSLLRGGTEAFF; DNA: TGTGCCAGCAGCTTATTGAGGGGCGGCACTGAAGCTTTCTTT
size: -; V: TRBV12-3/TRBV12-4; J: TRBJ2-7; D: TRBD2; CDR3: CASSDGGDEQYF; DNA: TGTGCCAGCTCTGACGGGGGGGACGAGCAGTACTTC
size: -; V: TRBV11-3; J: TRBJ1-6; D: -; CDR3: CASSLVWGSPLHF; DNA: TGTGCCAGCAGCTTAGTATGGGGCTCACCCCTCCACTTT
size: -; V: TRBV5-8; J: TRBJ2-7; D: TRBD1; CDR3: CASSYGTGSYEQYF; DNA: TGTGCCAGCAGCTATGGGACAGGCAGCTACGAGCAGTACTTC
size: -; V: TRBV29-1; J: TRBJ1-4; D: -; CDR3: CSVVWPNEKLFF; DNA: TGCAGCGTTGTCTGGCCTAATGAAAAACTGTTTTTT
size: -; V: TRBV11-2; J: TRBJ1-1; D: -; CDR3: CASSFFAGDTEAFF; DNA: TGTGCCAGCAGCTTTTTTGCCGGGGACACTGAAGCTTTCTTT
size: -; V: TRBV29-1; J: TRBJ1-1; D: TRBD1; CDR3: CSVDDRDGEAFF; DNA: TGCAGCGTTGACGACAGGGACGGTGAAGCTTTCTTT
size: -; V: TRBV11-2; J: TRBJ1-6; D: -; CDR3: CASSLGGLILHF; DNA: TGTGCCAGCAGCTTAGGAGGTTTGATCCTCCACTTT
size: -; V: TRBV7-2; J: TRBJ2-3; D: TRBD2; CDR3: CASREGLAGGFTDTQYF; DNA: TGTGCCAGCAGGGAGGGACTAGCGGGGGGCTTCACAGATACGCAGTATTTT
size: -; V: TRBV19; J: TRBJ1-1; D: -; CDR3: CASSISWGNLNTEAFF; DNA: TGTGCCAGTAGTATCTCCTGGGGAAACTTGAACACTGAAGCTTTCTTT
size: -; V: TRBV11-2; J: TRBJ2-3; D: TRBD2; CDR3: CASSSNEAGRTQYF; DNA: TGTGCCAGCAGCTCAAACGAAGCGGGGCGGACGCAGTATTTT
size: -; V: TRBV2; J: TRBJ1-3; D: -; CDR3: CASLLSYTIYF; DNA: TGTGCCAGCCTGCTCAGTTACACCATATATTTT
size: -; V: TRBV24-1; J: TRBJ2-7; D: TRBD1; CDR3: CATSDLIRGRSYEQYF; DNA: TGTGCCACCAGTGATTTGATCAGGGGGCGATCCTACGAGCAGTACTTC